This T cell receptor beta chain emerged from a study of CXCR3-negative and CXCR3-positive naive CD8 T cells. The overall study: Per-library TRB read counts averaged about 1.5 +/- 0.3 million, adding up to about 130 million in total.

Whole-study findings and limits: Each naive subset displayed comparably high diversity, whereas memory CD8+ cells displayed much lower diversity. Higher TRB CDR3 hydrophobicity marked CXCR3-positive naive cells relative to CXCR3-negative naive cells.

The study made its TRB cDNA libraries by 5' RACE, adding UMI labels. After re-calling the 5' RACE reads, TCRdb lists one entry per CDR3 protein, DNA absent. The repertoire shows roughly 61,000 distinct CDR3 sequences; the top ten hold 0.53%. CD45RO-CCR7+CD27+CD95- marked naive CD8+ T cells. A note on this clonotype: What it binds is not known.

This CDR3 comprises 13 residues. Germline loops: CDR1 LNHNV, CDR2 YYDKDF (reference sequence). The specimen was naive CXCR3+ CD8+ T cells from blood. Stated subset: CD45RO-CCR7+CD27+CD95- naive CD8+ T cells expressing CXCR3 (TNR3+). The chain has TRBV15 and TRBJ2-5; TCRdb designates TRBD1, a call that cannot be tested without DNA. This TCR derives from a human donor in good health. Some clones in this sample may be carry-over from other donors' samples. CDR3 sequence reads: CATKMTGKETQYF.